The entry below describes one TCR beta chain. This CDR3 is 13 amino acids long. CDR1 LGHDT and CDR2 YNNKEL come from the germline V gene (reference sequence). The ends were cut back, 1 base at V and 1 base at J, with 4 bases in the middle. The sample comes from a study of blood T cell repertoires in COVID-19. Repertoires were generated with immunoSEQ multiplex PCR, while TCRdb's copy carries only in-frame clones and drops some. The table records 35,000 to 50,000 clones, about 87% of them present only once. The sequenced material came from peripheral blood. This clonotype was sampled from a human donor in a cohort sampled during active COVID-19. J is TRBJ1-1 and V is TRBV3-1 (or the pseudogene TRBV3-2); D is undetermined. The CDR3 is CASSQAGNTEAFF. In nucleotides, the CDR3 is TGTGCCAGCAGCCAAGCAGGGAACACTGAAGCTTTCTTT.